The T cell receptor beta chain under discussion was sequenced for a study of shared clonotypes between healthy human individuals. Germline values: CDR1 MNHEY, CDR2 SMNVEV (reference sequence). This CDR3 has 16 amino acids. Unmatched junction bases numbered 12, after V lost 2 bases and J lost 6 bases. Findings and caveats of the study: Researchers found naive subsets generally carried larger estimated richness than memory subsets.

Deep-level settings were used for running the assay. Assay used: immunoSEQ multiplex PCR; TCRdb lists only in-frame clones, some missing. The sample has approximately 2.1 million clones, approximately 95% seen once. Points on this clone: Antigen specificity is unknown.

This TCR came from a man aged 18 to 30 in good health. Some clones in this sample may be carry-over from other donors' samples. Sequencing was done on a sample of naive CD4+ T cells from PBMCs. The subset is: CD45RA+ positively selected. The V gene is TRBV27, the J gene TRBJ1-1; 7 positions agree with TRBD1. CDR3 loop: CASSLDRAPLSAEAFF. CDR3 bases: TGTGCCAGCAGTTTAGACAGGGCCCCCCTGTCGGCTGAAGCTTTCTTT.